These T cell receptor beta chains were read from a single sample in a study of T-cell reconstitution after alpha-beta-depleted transplantation in children. TCRdb processed the PCR reads anew with MiXCR; each CDR3 protein has one entry. The sample lists 70,000 to 100,000 distinct CDR3 sequences; 10% to 15% were seen once. The source was PBMCs from the stem cell graft donor, collected from the stem cell graft. These receptors were taken from a human donor who donated a stem cell graft to a child with inherited bone marrow failure. CDR3s include the opening cysteine and the closing phenylalanine or tryptophan. D genes are given only for firm matches. Size tells how often a clone was seen (once, few, many) or the class of an expanded clone, and some rows leave it out.

TRBV7-3	TRBD1	TRBJ1-1	many	TGTGCCAGCAGCTCGACAGGGAGGAACACTGAAGCTTTCTTT	CASSSTGRNTEAFF
TRBV2	.	TRBJ2-1	few	TGTGCCAGCAGTGAATGGCGAACCGTCTACAATGAGCAGTTCTTC	CASSEWRTVYNEQFF
TRBV6-1	.	TRBJ1-5	many	TGTGCCAGCCAGGGGCGGGGGGCTGTCCAGCCCCAGCATTTT	CASQGRGAVQPQHF
TRBV7-9	.	TRBJ1-1	many	TGTGCCAGCAGCCCAATGCCCAGCCCCACTGAAGCTTTCTTT	CASSPMPSPTEAFF
TRBV5-1	.	TRBJ1-1	many	TGCGCCAGCAGCTTGGTGAACTTACCGAACACTGAAGCTTTCTTT	CASSLVNLPNTEAFF
TRBV12-3/TRBV12-4	.	TRBJ2-2	many	TGTGCCAGCAGCCGGACCTGGGAGCTGTTTTTT	CASSRTWELFF
TRBV20-1	.	TRBJ1-4	many	TGCAGTGCCCGCCCCGGGACAACTAATGAAAAACTGTTTTTT	CSARPGTTNEKLFF
TRBV5-1	.	TRBJ1-5	many	TGCGCCAGCAGCCGGGACGGATTTAATCAGCCCCAGCATTTT	CASSRDGFNQPQHF
TRBV4-2	TRBD1	TRBJ2-6	many	TGTGCCAGCAGCCGGGCCGGGGGGACAGGGCCTTCTGGGGCCAACGTCCTGACTTTC	CASSRAGGTGPSGANVLTF
TRBV20-1	.	TRBJ2-5	many	TGCAGTGCTAGAGATCCCCGGAAGGACCAAGAGACCCAGTACTTC	CSARDPRKDQETQYF
TRBV9	.	TRBJ1-2	.	TGTGCCAGCAGCGTAGATCAAGATAACTATGGCTACACCTTC	CASSVDQDNYGYTF
TRBV5-1	.	TRBJ2-7	many	TGCGCCAGCAGCCTTGGGGCCTACGAGCAGTACTTC	CASSLGAYEQYF
TRBV20-1	.	TRBJ2-1	many	TGCAGTGCTACCCCATTTGAGCAGTTCTTC	CSATPFEQFF
TRBV30	.	TRBJ2-5	once	TGTGCCTTCACGGCCCTGGGGGGAGAGACCCAGTACTTC	CAFTALGGETQYF
TRBV2	.	TRBJ2-7	many	TGTGCCAGCATTGATTGGGGGAGGCCCGAGCAGTACTTC	CASIDWGRPEQYF
TRBV7-2	.	TRBJ2-7	many	TGTGCCAGCAGCCCGGAGCGGTCGGGGCCCCCGTCCTCCTACGAGCAGTACTTC	CASSPERSGPPSSYEQYF
TRBV7-6	.	TRBJ2-1	.	TGTGCCAGCAGCTCCACCAGAAGCTCCTACAATGAGCAGTTCTTC	CASSSTRSSYNEQFF